The 7 T cell receptor beta chains listed next were all sequenced from one sample in a study of blood T cell repertoires in COVID-19. Here immunoSEQ multiplex PCR was the method, and the copy in TCRdb shows in-frame clones only, minus some. This sample has around 140,000 clones, with 84% found just once. Sequencing input: PBMCs or T cells enriched from blood (not recorded which). Source of these receptors: a man aged 50-59 years in a cohort exposed to, infected with or recovered from COVID-19 (not recorded which).

The CDR3 nucleotides are TGTGCCAGCAGCCTTCCAGACTTGAGCTCCTATAATTCACCCCTCCACTTT. Amino acids: CASSLPDLSSYNSPLHF. The V call is TRBV11-3, the J call TRBJ1-6; D is unresolved. Per germline, CDR1 SGHNT and CDR2 YENEEA. CDR3 length: 17 amino acids. Trimming stripped 5 bases from V and 0 bases from J, with 14 bases between.

The V call is TRBV30, the J call TRBJ2-1; 11 nucleotides agree with TRBD2. The CDR3 totals 15 residues. V lost 3 bases, J lost 7 bases, and 8 bases stayed unmatched. Germline V CDR1 and CDR2: GTSNPN, SVGIG (reference sequence). This chain's CDR3 is CAWRISGGAWNEQFF. The CDR3, as DNA: TGTGCCTGGAGGATTAGCGGGGGGGCATGGAATGAGCAGTTCTTC.

Here the CDR3 reads CATSRDLGPGELFF. In nucleotides, the CDR3 is TGTGCCACCAGCAGAGATCTGGGGCCCGGGGAGCTGTTTTTT. The chain has TRBV15 and TRBJ2-2; D perhaps matches TRBD1 (5 bases). Germline V gene sequence: CDR1 LNHNV, CDR2 YYDKDF (reference sequence). The CDR3 covers 14 residues. Trimming shortened V by 0 bases and J by 6 bases, and 8 bases separated the two germline ends.

The chain has TRBV28 and TRBJ1-2; D may be TRBD1 (5 bases). The CDR3 is made up of 16 amino acids. V was cut by 11 bases and J by 6 bases, with 28 bases left in between. The germline V gene encodes CDR1 MDHEN and CDR2 SYDVKM. For the CDR3, the DNA is TGTGCCTGCCTGATTGGCAGGGCAGGTTCGGCAAATGGCTACACCTTC. This encodes CACLIGRAGSANGYTF.

This clone was detected once. The gene calls are TRBV2 and TRBJ1-5, with D possibly matching TRBD1 (5 bases). The CDR3 runs 16 residues. Trimming took 6 bases from V and 3 from J, leaving 18 bases between them. Per the germline V gene, CDR1 is SNHLY and CDR2 is FYNNEI. CDR3: CASRPRFRQSNQPQHF. The DNA of the CDR3 is TGTGCCAGCAGACCCCGATTCAGACAGTCCAATCAGCCCCAGCATTTT.

This clone was counted only a few times. The chain combines TRBV10-3 with TRBJ1-5; the match to TRBD1 covers 8 bases. Trimming removed 6 bases from V and 4 bases from J; junction bases left unmatched: 8. CDR1 and CDR2 from the germline V gene are ENHRY and SYGVKD. CDR3 length: 15 amino acids. This chain's CDR3 is CAIRVNRDRNQPQHF. In DNA form, the CDR3 reads TGTGCCATCAGGGTTAACAGGGACAGGAATCAGCCCCAGCATTTT.

V usage is TRBV6-1 and J usage is TRBJ1-5; weak D call: TRBD1 (6 bases). In germline, CDR1 is MNHNS, CDR2 SASEGT. V lost 2 bases and J 6 bases, leaving 20 bases between the germline ends. The CDR3 covers 17 residues. The CDR3 here is CASSEQANSGVRQPQHF. CDR3 coding DNA: TGTGCCAGCAGTGAACAGGCTAACTCAGGGGTTCGTCAGCCCCAGCATTTT.